This T cell receptor (beta chain) is from a study of blood T cell repertoires in COVID-19. Study as a whole: Sample material is recorded as cDNA or gDNA derived from T cells, B-cell-depleted T cells, or PBMCs.

The authors' processing: Researchers report that nucleated cell counts were estimated from reference gene primer amplification. The data were produced by immunoSEQ multiplex PCR, yet TCRdb's version contains in-frame clones alone and is incomplete. V, J and clone size are taken as reported in that table, and D and trimming were inferred from the DNA itself. This table holds about 270,000 clones, more than 70% found once. The V end lost 6 bases, the J end lost 4 bases, and 17 bases lay between the germline ends. Per the germline V gene, CDR1 is MNHEY and CDR2 is SMNVEV (reference sequence). The CDR3 is 15 amino acids.

The chain uses TRBV27 and TRBJ2-3; a possible D gene is TRBD1 (6 bases). The sample consisted of peripheral blood. The receptor was derived from an elderly man with acute or convalescent COVID-19. CDR3 loop: CASRNNPRGADTQYF. CDR3 nucleotides: TGTGCCAGCAGAAACAACCCCAGGGGCGCAGATACGCAGTATTTT.